This entry lists 8 T cell receptor beta chains sequenced from one sample in a study of blood T cell repertoires in COVID-19. Assay: immunoSEQ multiplex PCR; the TCRdb copy retains only in-frame clones and omits some. The sample has 200,000 to 250,000 clones, just under 85% seen once. Sequenced: peripheral blood. Every receptor here comes from a man older than 75 with acute or convalescent COVID-19.

The chain couples TRBV19 to TRBJ1-6; 11 bases line up with TRBD1. After removal of 3 bases from V and 8 bases from J, the junction contained 9 bases not matched to a gene. Germline V lookup: CDR1 LNHDA, CDR2 SQIVND (reference sequence). There are 17 residues in the CDR3. CDR3 bases: TGTGCCAGTAGTATTTGGCGGACAGGGGGCCCCTATTCACCCCTCCACTTT. Encoded protein: CASSIWRTGGPYSPLHF.

The chain links TRBV27 to TRBJ1-4; 9 positions match TRBD1. J gave up 0 bases and V 5 bases, and 7 bases lay outside the gene matches. This CDR3 spans 17 amino acids. Germline V gene data show CDR1 as MNHEY and CDR2 as SMNVEV (reference sequence). In DNA, the CDR3 is TGTGCCAGCAGTCCTACAGGGGGCTTCGCAACTAATGAAAAACTGTTTTTT. This gives the protein CASSPTGGFATNEKLFF. The full variable domain, completed using reference TRBV27 and TRBJ1-4, is EAQVTQNPRYLITVTGKKLTVTCSQNMNHEYMSWYRQDPGLGLRQIYYSMNVEVTDKGDVPEGYKVSRKEKRNFPLILESPSPNQTSLYFCASSPTGGFATNEKLFFGSGTQLSVL.

This clone was seen at least ten times. The chain carries TRBV7-8 and TRBJ1-6, with D tentatively TRBD1 (5 bases). Germline CDR1 reads SGHVS; CDR2 reads FQNEAQ. CDR3 length: 14 residues. Trimming cost V 1 base and J 8 bases, with 9 bases left between them. The CDR3 loop reads CASSLGRVYSPLHF. As DNA, the CDR3 is TGTGCCAGCAGCTTAGGCAGGGTTTATTCACCCCTCCACTTT. The full variable domain, with the rest looked up from reference TRBV7-8 and TRBJ1-6, is GAGVSQSPRYKVAKRGQDVALRCDPISGHVSLFWYQQALGQGPEFLTYFQNEAQLDKSGLPSDRFFAERPEGSVSTLKIQRTQQEDSAVYLCASSLGRVYSPLHFGNGTRLTVT.

This clone showed up just once. The J gene is TRBJ1-2, the V gene TRBV19; 7 nucleotides agree with TRBD1. The V gene's germline CDR1 is LNHDA and CDR2 SQIVND (reference sequence). The J segment lost 4 bases and the V segment lost 3 bases, leaving 2 bases of the junction unmatched. The CDR3 has 13 residues. CDR3 DNA sequence: TGTGCCAGTAGTATGACAGGGCGCTATGGCTACACCTTC. Protein: CASSMTGRYGYTF.

The rearrangement uses TRBV10-3 and TRBJ1-5; TRBD1 agrees at 9 bases. CDR3 size: 15 residues. Germline V gene sequence: CDR1 ENHRY, CDR2 SYGVKD. V lost 6 bases, J lost 0 bases, and 3 bases stayed unmatched. The DNA of the CDR3 is TGTGCCATCAGCCGGGACAGGGCTAGCAATCAGCCCCAGCATTTT. Protein product: CAISRDRASNQPQHF.

This chain joins TRBV7-9 and TRBJ2-5; TRBD2 aligns across 7 bases. The CDR3 is 13 residues long. Trimming took 8 bases from V and 1 from J; bases not matched to a gene: 4. The germline CDR1 and CDR2 sequences are SEHNR and FQNEAQ (reference sequence). The CDR3 loop reads CASSSSGQETQYF. CDR3 DNA sequence: TGTGCCAGCTCGTCTAGCGGCCAAGAGACCCAGTACTTC.

CDR3 in amino acids: CASSLVSVSYEQYF. The CDR3 DNA is TGTGCCAGCAGCTTAGTGTCCGTTTCCTACGAGCAGTACTTC. The rearrangement uses TRBV7-8 and TRBJ2-7; D is uncertain. This CDR3 region has 14 residues. The V and J ends lost 1 base and 1 base respectively, with 8 bases between them. The germline V gene has CDR1 SGHVS and CDR2 FQNEAQ. Looking up the rest from reference TRBV7-8 and TRBJ2-7 gives the full variable domain: GAGVSQSPRYKVAKRGQDVALRCDPISGHVSLFWYQQALGQGPEFLTYFQNEAQLDKSGLPSDRFFAERPEGSVSTLKIQRTQQEDSAVYLCASSLVSVSYEQYFGPGTRLTVT.

The chain joins TRBV23-1 to TRBJ2-3; TRBD2 might be the D (6 bases). TRBV23-1 is annotated as an ORF whose role is uncertain. V was cut by 8 bases and J by 4 bases, with 13 bases left in between. CDR3 length: 13 amino acids. The CDR3 spells CASPGRRADTQYF. For the CDR3, the DNA is TGCGCCAGCCCGGGACGGAGGGCAGATACGCAGTATTTT.